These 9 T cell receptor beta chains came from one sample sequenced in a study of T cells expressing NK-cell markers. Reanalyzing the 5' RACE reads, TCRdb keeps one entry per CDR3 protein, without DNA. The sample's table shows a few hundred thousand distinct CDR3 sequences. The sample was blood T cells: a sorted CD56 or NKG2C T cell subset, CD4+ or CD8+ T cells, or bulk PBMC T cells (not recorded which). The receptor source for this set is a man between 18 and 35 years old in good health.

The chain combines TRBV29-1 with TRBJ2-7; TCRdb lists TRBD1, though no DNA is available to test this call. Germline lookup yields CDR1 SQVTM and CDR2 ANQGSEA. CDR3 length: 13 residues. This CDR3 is CSVVRAGIYEQYF.

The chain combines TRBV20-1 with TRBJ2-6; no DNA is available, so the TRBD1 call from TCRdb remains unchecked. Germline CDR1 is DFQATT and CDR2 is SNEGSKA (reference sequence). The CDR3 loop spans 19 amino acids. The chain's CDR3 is CSARGSGQGSDSGANVLTF.

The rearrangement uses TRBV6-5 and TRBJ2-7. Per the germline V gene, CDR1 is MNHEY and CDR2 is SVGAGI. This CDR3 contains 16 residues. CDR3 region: CASSYSIGSSSYEQYF.

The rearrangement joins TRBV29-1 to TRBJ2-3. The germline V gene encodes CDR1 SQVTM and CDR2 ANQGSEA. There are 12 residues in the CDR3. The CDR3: CSVLGFIDTQYF.

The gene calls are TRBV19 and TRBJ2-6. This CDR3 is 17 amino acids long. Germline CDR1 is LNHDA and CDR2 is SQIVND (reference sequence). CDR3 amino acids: CASSKRWESSGANVLTF.

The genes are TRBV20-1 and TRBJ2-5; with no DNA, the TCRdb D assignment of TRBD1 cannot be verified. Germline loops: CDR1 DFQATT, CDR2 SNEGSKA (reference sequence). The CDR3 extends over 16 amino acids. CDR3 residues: CSARGNRGLKQETQYF.

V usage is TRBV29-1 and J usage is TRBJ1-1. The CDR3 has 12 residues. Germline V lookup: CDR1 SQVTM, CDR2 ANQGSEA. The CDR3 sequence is CSVVGTWTEAFF.

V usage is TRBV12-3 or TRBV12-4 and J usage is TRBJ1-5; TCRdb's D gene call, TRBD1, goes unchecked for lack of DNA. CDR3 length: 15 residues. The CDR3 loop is CASSELQGAGQPQHF.

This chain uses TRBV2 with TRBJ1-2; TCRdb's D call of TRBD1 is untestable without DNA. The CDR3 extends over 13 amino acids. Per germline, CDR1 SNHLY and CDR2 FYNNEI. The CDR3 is CASSDRAVYGYTF.